The 2 T cell receptor beta chains below come from one sample, sequenced in a study of blood T cell repertoires in COVID-19. This table comes from immunoSEQ multiplex PCR, and its TCRdb copy is limited to in-frame clones, with some not included. The top ten clones hold around 6% of a sample with about 300,000 clones, around 92% of them seen once. Sequenced sample: peripheral blood. The receptors were gathered from a man between 18 and 35 years old who had recovered from COVID-19.

The chain employs TRBV29-1 and TRBJ1-1; D gene unclear. The V gene lost 4 bases and the J gene lost 4 bases, with 13 bases spanning the gap. The germline V gene encodes CDR1 SQVTM and CDR2 ANQGSEA. The CDR3 loop spans 13 amino acids. CDR3 nucleotide sequence: TGCAGCGTTGCGGAGGGCGCGTCCACTGAAGCTTTCTTT. This sequence encodes CSVAEGASTEAFF.

J is TRBJ2-1 and V is TRBV25-1, with TRBD1 matching 10 bases. This CDR3 has 15 amino acids. The V gene's germline CDR1 is MGHDK and CDR2 SYGVNS. Trimming removed 5 bases from V and 7 bases from J; junction bases left unmatched: 8. DNA of the CDR3: TGTGCCAGCAGTACCGGGACAGGGGTTGCGAATGAGCAGTTCTTC. The encoded protein is CASSTGTGVANEQFF.